The 16 T cell receptor beta chains reported below all come from one sample, sequenced in a study of blood T cell repertoires in COVID-19. Libraries were prepared by immunoSEQ multiplex PCR; TCRdb keeps only in-frame clonotypes and omits some of them. The sample shows roughly 200,000 clones, more than 75% of them seen only once. The specimen sequenced was peripheral blood. The receptors come from a woman younger than 30 who had recovered from COVID-19.

The chain employs TRBV18 and TRBJ2-5, with D possibly TRBD1 on 6 matching bases. There are 13 residues in the CDR3. Germline assignment: CDR1 KGHSH and CDR2 LQKENI. With 0 bases removed from V and 4 bases from J, the gap between germline ends came to 6 bases. The DNA of the CDR3 is TGTGCCAGCTCACCACCGGGGGCAGAGACCCAGTACTTC. This sequence encodes CASSPPGAETQYF.

The chain joins TRBV12-5 to TRBJ2-7; D is perhaps TRBD2 (5 bases). Germline values: CDR1 LGHNT, CDR2 FRNRAP. There are 12 residues in the CDR3. V was trimmed by 5 bases and J by 3 bases, leaving 8 bases between them. CDR3 loop: CASGPAGYEQYV. The DNA of the CDR3 is TGTGCTAGTGGTCCTGCGGGCTACGAGCAGTACGTC.

This clone has a single count. The chain employs TRBV5-4 and TRBJ1-1; D is undetermined. The CDR3 totals 14 residues. Germline CDR1 SGHNT, CDR2 YYREEE (reference sequence). V was cut by 9 bases and J by 5 bases, with 20 bases left in between. The CDR3 DNA reads as TGTGCCACCAAGCTTGACTTAAGTGGGACTGAAGCTTTCTTT. This codes for CATKLDLSGTEAFF.

The chain combines TRBV6-5 with TRBJ2-7; D is uncertain. The CDR3 totals 10 residues. Germline-derived CDR1 and CDR2 are MNHEY and SVGAGI. Between the trimmed V and J ends, which lost 7 bases and 3 bases, there was a span of 4 bases. This chain's CDR3 is CASISYEQYV. CDR3 sequence (DNA): TGTGCCAGCATCAGCTACGAGCAGTACGTC.

The CDR3 reads CASSSGQGGYGYTF. The DNA for the CDR3 is TGTGCCAGTAGTTCCGGACAGGGAGGCTATGGCTACACCTTC. The V gene is TRBV19, the J gene TRBJ1-2; the match to TRBD1 covers 8 bases. V was clipped by 5 bases and J by 4 bases; unmatched bases: 6. This CDR3 is 14 amino acids long. The germline CDR1 and CDR2 sequences are LNHDA and SQIVND (reference sequence).

The rearrangement links TRBV19 to TRBJ1-1; 7 nucleotides agree with TRBD1. The germline V gene encodes CDR1 LNHDA and CDR2 SQIVND (reference sequence). V lost 3 bases to trimming and J lost 3 bases; unmatched junction nucleotides: 7. CDR3 size: 15 residues. CDR3 sequence: CASSIKGAAYTEAFF. CDR3 DNA sequence: TGTGCCAGTAGTATTAAGGGGGCGGCGTACACTGAAGCTTTCTTT.

V and J are TRBV18 and TRBJ1-2, with a weak D call TRBD1 (6 bases). This CDR3 has 14 residues. Germline values: CDR1 KGHSH, CDR2 LQKENI. The V and J ends lost 5 bases and 8 bases respectively, with 18 bases between them. CDR3 sequence: CASSTATGIGGYTF. Written as DNA, the CDR3 is TGTGCCAGCTCAACGGCCACAGGGATCGGAGGCTACACCTTC.

V and J are TRBV5-6 and TRBJ2-7, with a tentative D call TRBD2 (5 bases). Germline V lookup: CDR1 SGHDT, CDR2 YYEEEE. With 0 bases removed from V and 0 bases from J, the gap between germline ends came to 16 bases. The CDR3 covers 17 residues. CDR3 loop: CASSLGGSRWSSYEQYF. The DNA for the CDR3 is TGTGCCAGCAGCTTGGGAGGGTCGAGGTGGAGCTCCTACGAGCAGTACTTC.

The CDR3 nucleotides are TGTGCCAGCAGCAACGTTGGAGAGGTCGGGAACGGCTACACCTTC. It translates to CASSNVGEVGNGYTF. The J gene is TRBJ1-2, the V gene TRBV7-8, with D unresolved. The V end lost 5 bases, the J end lost 8 bases, and 21 bases lay between the germline ends. CDR3 length: 15 amino acids. Germline CDR1 and CDR2: SGHVS and FQNEAQ. Combining the CDR3 with reference TRBV7-8 and TRBJ1-2 gives the whole variable domain GAGVSQSPRYKVAKRGQDVALRCDPISGHVSLFWYQQALGQGPEFLTYFQNEAQLDKSGLPSDRFFAERPEGSVSTLKIQRTQQEDSAVYLCASSNVGEVGNGYTFGSGTRLTVV.

The chain combines TRBV6-5 with TRBJ2-5, with D unresolved. The CDR3 runs 11 residues. Germline loops: CDR1 MNHEY, CDR2 SVGAGI. The V and J ends lost 7 bases and 5 bases respectively, with 8 bases between them. The chain's CDR3 is CASTRGETQYF. CDR3 nucleotide sequence: TGTGCCAGCACCCGAGGCGAGACCCAGTACTTC.

This chain joins TRBV19 and TRBJ2-1; perhaps TRBD1 as D (6 bases). The ends were cut back, 0 bases at V and 4 bases at J, with 13 bases in the middle. Germline lookup yields CDR1 LNHDA and CDR2 SQIVND (reference sequence). There are 16 residues in the CDR3. CDR3 DNA sequence: TGTGCCAGTAGTATAGATGGAAGGACAGAATACAATGAGCAGTTCTTC. Its translation is CASSIDGRTEYNEQFF. The whole variable domain, remainder taken from reference TRBV19 and TRBJ2-1, is DGGITQSPKYLFRKEGQNVTLSCEQNLNHDAMYWYRQDPGQGLRLIYYSQIVNDFQKGDIAEGYSVSREKKESFPLTVTSAQKNPTAFYLCASSIDGRTEYNEQFFGPGTRLTVL.

This clone came up once. This chain connects TRBV7-9 to TRBJ1-2, with 7 bases aligning to TRBD1. Germline CDR1 is SEHNR and CDR2 is FQNEAQ (reference sequence). CDR3 length: 13 amino acids. Losses at the gene ends were 5 bases for V and 5 bases for J; bases not matched to a gene: 5. As DNA, the CDR3 is TGTGCCAGCAGCCCAGGGGGAGGATATGGCTACACCTTC. Its protein is CASSPGGGYGYTF.

The chain uses TRBV11-2 and TRBJ1-5; D is unclear. The germline V gene has CDR1 SGHAT and CDR2 FQNNGV. Trimming took 5 bases from V and 0 from J, leaving 17 bases between them. This CDR3 contains 17 residues. Here the CDR3 DNA reads TGTGCCAGCAGCCTAAGGACGGGAAAATATAGCAATCAGCCCCAGCATTTT. Translating gives CASSLRTGKYSNQPQHF.

The J gene is TRBJ1-1, the V gene TRBV7-9; D unclear. Trimming removed 2 bases from V and 5 bases from J, with 6 bases in between. Germline assignment: CDR1 SEHNR and CDR2 FQNEAQ (reference sequence). CDR3 length equals 12 residues. CDR3 coding DNA: TGTGCCAGCAGCTTATCCCCTACTGAAGCTTTCTTT. Amino acids: CASSLSPTEAFF. Full variable domain (outside the CDR3, taken from reference TRBV7-9 and TRBJ1-1): DTGVSQNPRHKITKRGQNVTFRCDPISEHNRLYWYRQTLGQGPEFLTYFQNEAQLEKSRLLSDRFSAERPKGSFSTLEIQRTEQGDSAMYLCASSLSPTEAFFGQGTRLTVV.

V usage is TRBV5-6 and J usage is TRBJ1-1; 9 bases match TRBD1. V dropped 4 bases and J dropped 11; count of bases not matched to a gene: 9. Germline lookup yields CDR1 SGHDT and CDR2 YYEEEE. This CDR3 has 13 amino acids. The CDR3 region has the DNA TGTGCCAGCAGCCGGGGGACAGGGAGGGTGGCTTTCTTT. It translates to CASSRGTGRVAFF.

The chain carries TRBV2 and TRBJ2-3; D gene ambiguous. The CDR3 runs to 13 residues. Trimming took off 6 bases at V and 2 bases at J, with 9 bases between the two ends. The V gene's germline CDR1 is SNHLY and CDR2 FYNNEI. This CDR3 is CASSTWATDTQYF. The CDR3 DNA reads as TGTGCCAGCAGCACGTGGGCCACAGATACGCAGTATTTT. Full variable domain (missing parts from reference TRBV2 and TRBJ2-3): EPEVTQTPSHQVTQMGQEVILRCVPISNHLYFYWYRQILGQKVEFLVSFYNNEISEKSEIFDDQFSVERPDGSNFTLKIRSTKLEDSAMYFCASSTWATDTQYFGPGTRLTVL.